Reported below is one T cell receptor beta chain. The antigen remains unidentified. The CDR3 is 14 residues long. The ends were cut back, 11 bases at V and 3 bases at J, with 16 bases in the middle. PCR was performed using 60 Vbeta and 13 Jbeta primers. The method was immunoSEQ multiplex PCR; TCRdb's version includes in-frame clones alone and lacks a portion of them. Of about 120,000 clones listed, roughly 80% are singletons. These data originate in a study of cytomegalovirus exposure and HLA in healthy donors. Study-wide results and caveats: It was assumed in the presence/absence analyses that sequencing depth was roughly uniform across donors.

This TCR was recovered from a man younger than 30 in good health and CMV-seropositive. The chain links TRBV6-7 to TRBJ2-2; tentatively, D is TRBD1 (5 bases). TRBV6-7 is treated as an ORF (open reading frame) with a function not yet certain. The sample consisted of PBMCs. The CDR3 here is CAGHTQQDTGELFF. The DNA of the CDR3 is TGTGCCGGACATACGCAACAAGACACCGGGGAGCTGTTTTTT.